This TCR beta chain was profiled in a study of Ad26.COV2.S vaccination and SARS-CoV-2 variants. In the study overall: Each vaccinee took Ad26.COV2.S intramuscularly, once or twice 56 days apart. General study points: Measures of TCR breadth and depth may have fallen short of total T cell responses.

The CDR3 loop spans 13 amino acids. Trimming left V 4 bases short and J 9 bases short, with 13 bases between. Germline V gene sequence: CDR1 MNHEY, CDR2 SVGAGI. The treatment denotes: 15 to 20 received Ad26.COV2.S at low or high dose, single or two shots; about 5 received placebo; per-sample allocation not given. All samples were drawn on day 63, counting from the first vaccine or placebo injection. Its platform was an Ad26 vector, and its expressed antigen was Wuhan-strain SARS-CoV-2 spike. This clone came up once. Its cognate antigen is unknown. This table comes from immunoSEQ multiplex PCR, and its TCRdb copy is limited to in-frame clones, with some not included. The table includes hundreds of thousands of clones, about 88% detected once.

The chain couples TRBV6-5 to TRBJ2-1; the D is unclear. Source: peripheral blood, taken in a trial of Ad26.COV2.S vaccine versus placebo. This TCR derives from a person between 18 and 60 years old who received the Ad26.COV2.S COVID-19 vaccine or a placebo. The CDR3 loop is CASSSQSVSEQFF. The CDR3 DNA reads as TGTGCCAGCAGTTCCCAGTCGGTCTCTGAGCAGTTCTTC.